Each of the 23 T cell receptor beta chains below was sequenced from the same sample in a study of shared clonotypes between healthy human individuals. Assay used: immunoSEQ multiplex PCR; TCRdb lists only in-frame clones, some missing. The data hold roughly 600,000 clones, with nearly 98% observed a single time. CD45RO-negative cells were positively selected for CCR7, leaving out terminally differentiated effector memory CD45RA+ cells. Sequencing input: naive CD8+ T cells sorted from blood. These receptor sequences come from a man in his thirties or forties in good health.

The chain employs TRBV9 and TRBJ2-7; 7 bases agree with TRBD2. The CDR3 covers 12 residues. V lost 3 bases, J lost 3 bases, and 0 bases stayed unmatched. From germline, CDR1 is SGDLS and CDR2 YYNGEE. The CDR3 is CASSERGYEQYF. In nucleotides, the CDR3 is TGTGCCAGCAGCGAGCGGGGCTACGAGCAGTACTTC.

This chain joins TRBV7-9 and TRBJ2-3; 8 positions agree with TRBD2. The CDR3 has 16 residues. Germline CDR1 SEHNR, CDR2 FQNEAQ (reference sequence). V gave up 3 bases and J gave up 1 base; unmatched junction bases: 6. In nucleotides, the CDR3 is TGTGCCAGCAGCTTTCTAAAGCGGGAGCGCACAGATACGCAGTATTTT. Protein: CASSFLKRERTDTQYF.

The chain employs TRBV7-7 and TRBJ1-1; D call uncertain. The CDR3 is 13 amino acids. Germline CDR1 reads SSHAT; CDR2 reads FNYEAQ (reference sequence). The ends were cut back, 6 bases at V and 0 bases at J, with 8 bases in the middle. CDR3 sequence reads: CASSLQLNTEAFF. The CDR3 nucleotides are TGTGCCAGCAGTTTACAGCTGAACACTGAAGCTTTCTTT.

The V gene is TRBV19, the J gene TRBJ2-7; tentatively, D is TRBD1 (6 bases). Germline CDR1 LNHDA, CDR2 SQIVND (reference sequence). The V end was cut by 3 bases, the J end by 3 bases, with 15 bases between. The length of the CDR3 is 15 residues. The CDR3 is CASSIGVGTLYEQYF. CDR3 nucleotides: TGTGCCAGTAGTATTGGGGTCGGGACACTCTACGAGCAGTACTTC.

The V and J genes are TRBV5-6 and TRBJ2-7; weak D call: TRBD2 (6 bases). The V gene's germline CDR1 is SGHDT and CDR2 YYEEEE. The V gene lost 2 bases and the J gene lost 3 bases, with 12 bases spanning the gap. CDR3 length: 14 amino acids. DNA of the CDR3: TGTGCCAGCAGCTTCGGACTGGGGGGCTACGAGCAGTACTTC. Translating it yields CASSFGLGGYEQYF.

This chain uses TRBV18 with TRBJ1-4; 11 nucleotides agree with TRBD1. This CDR3 has 16 residues. The V gene's germline CDR1 is KGHSH and CDR2 LQKENI. The trim removed 6 bases at V and 7 bases at J, leaving 10 bases unmatched. The CDR3 DNA follows: TGTGCCAGCTCCTTTCAACCCGGGACAGGGGGTGAAAAACTGTTTTTT. It is translated as CASSFQPGTGGEKLFF.

This chain joins TRBV30 and TRBJ2-1, with 8 positions matching TRBD2. The CDR3 has 15 amino acids. The ends lost 7 bases at V and 3 bases at J; junction bases unmatched: 11. From germline, CDR1 is GTSNPN and CDR2 SVGIG (reference sequence). The CDR3 DNA reads as TGTGCCTTCTCGACAGCGGGAGAGGACTACAATGAGCAGTTCTTC. Protein sequence: CAFSTAGEDYNEQFF.

V and J are TRBV2 and TRBJ2-5, with TRBD1 matching over 9 bases. This CDR3 is 14 amino acids long. The V segment lost 6 bases and the J segment 7 bases; nucleotides outside the gene matches: 9. CDR1 and CDR2 (germline): SNHLY, FYNNEI. The CDR3 protein is CASSSGQGSSTQYF. The CDR3 DNA follows: TGTGCCAGCAGCTCCGGACAGGGGTCGTCGACCCAGTACTTC.

CDR3 sequence (DNA): TGTGCCAGCAGTTTTAGCGGGAGAAAAGAGCAGTACTTC. This gives the protein CASSFSGRKEQYF. V gene TRBV27 combines with J gene TRBJ2-7; 9 bases fit TRBD2. V lost 3 bases, J lost 7 bases, and 4 bases stayed unmatched. CDR3 length equals 13 residues. Germline V CDR1 and CDR2: MNHEY, SMNVEV (reference sequence).

The chain is built from TRBV7-8 and TRBJ2-3, with no clear D. The CDR3 sequence is 19 residues long. Germline V gives CDR1 SGHVS, CDR2 FQNEAQ. The ends were cut back, 7 bases at V and 2 bases at J, with 28 bases in the middle. The CDR3 sequence is CASNSNYHRPRENTDTQYF. The CDR3, as DNA: TGTGCCAGCAACTCAAACTATCACCGACCCAGAGAGAACACAGATACGCAGTATTTT.

This clone was observed once. The chain employs TRBV5-1 and TRBJ2-7; 9 positions match TRBD1. Germline V gene lookup returns CDR1 SGHRS and CDR2 YFSETQ. Unmatched junction bases numbered 6, after V lost 4 bases and J lost 4 bases. The length of the CDR3 is 14 residues. CDR3 coding DNA: TGCGCCAGCAGCCTGACAGGGGGGCAGTACGAGCAGTACTTC. Its translation is CASSLTGGQYEQYF.

This rearrangement joins TRBV28 to TRBJ2-6, with D unresolved. Germline CDR1 is MDHEN and CDR2 is SYDVKM. This CDR3 has 13 amino acids. V lost 7 bases and J 2 bases, leaving 6 bases between the germline ends. In nucleotides, the CDR3 is TGTGCCAGCATCGCGGCTGGGGCCAACGTCCTGACTTTC. Translated: CASIAAGANVLTF.

CDR3 DNA: TGTGCCAGCAGCTTACCGAACCATGAAAAACTGTTTTTT. Protein: CASSLPNHEKLFF. The chain has TRBV7-9 and TRBJ1-4; D is unresolved. Looked up from germline, CDR1 is SEHNR and CDR2 is FQNEAQ (reference sequence). V was clipped by 2 bases and J by 6 bases, with 7 bases between them. The CDR3 consists of 13 residues.

The count of this clone is one. This rearrangement joins TRBV6-6 to TRBJ2-3, with 7 bases fitting TRBD2. The junction had 2 bases not matched to a gene; V was cut back by 5 bases and J by 6 bases. Germline CDR1 is MNHNY and CDR2 is SVGAGI (reference sequence). The CDR3 is made up of 12 amino acids. Here the CDR3 DNA reads TGTGCCAGCAGTAGTAGCGGGGATACGCAGTATTTT. It is translated as CASSSSGDTQYF.

The V and J genes are TRBV6-5 and TRBJ1-5; D is ambiguous. Trimming left V 2 bases short and J 0 bases short, with 8 bases between. In germline, CDR1 is MNHEY, CDR2 SVGAGI. CDR3 size: 15 residues. As DNA, the CDR3 is TGTGCCAGCAGTTACACGGAGGATAGCAATCAGCCCCAGCATTTT. Encoded protein: CASSYTEDSNQPQHF.

The gene calls are TRBV5-1 and TRBJ1-1; 9 nucleotides line up with TRBD1. Unmatched junction bases numbered 15, after V lost 6 bases and J lost 3 bases. There are 17 residues in the CDR3. The germline V gene has CDR1 SGHRS and CDR2 YFSETQ. CDR3 residues: CASTPSGQGFGDTEAFF. DNA for the CDR3: TGCGCCAGCACCCCCTCAGGACAGGGGTTTGGTGACACTGAAGCTTTCTTT.

V is TRBV5-4 and J is TRBJ2-2; no definite D call. Deletions cut 6 bases from V and 2 bases from J, with 8 bases between. Germline CDR1 reads SGHNT; CDR2 reads YYREEE (reference sequence). This CDR3 is 13 amino acids long. The CDR3 DNA reads as TGTGCCAGCACGGGCCCTAACACCGGGGAGCTGTTTTTT. Its translation is CASTGPNTGELFF. Combining the CDR3 with reference TRBV5-4 and TRBJ2-2 gives the whole variable domain ETGVTQSPTHLIKTRGQQVTLRCSSQSGHNTVSWYQQALGQGPQFIFQYYREEENGRGNFPPRFSGLQFPNYSSELNVNALELDDSALYLCASTGPNTGELFFGEGSRLTVL.

This sequence joins TRBV6-1 and TRBJ1-2; D is possibly TRBD1 (5 bases). Germline CDR1 reads MNHNS; CDR2 reads SASEGT. The V end lost 3 bases, the J end lost 4 bases, and 15 bases lay between the germline ends. The CDR3 has 15 residues. CDR3 sequence (DNA): TGTGCCAGCAGTGACCTCGGGGGGGTAGGCTATGGCTACACCTTC. This encodes CASSDLGGVGYGYTF.

The gene calls are TRBV11-2 and TRBJ2-7; tentatively, D is TRBD1 or TRBD2 (5 bases each). Trimming cost V 5 bases and J 2 bases, with 16 bases left between them. Germline CDR1 SGHAT, CDR2 FQNNGV. CDR3 length equals 15 residues. CDR3 protein: CASSHGARATYEQYF. CDR3 DNA sequence: TGTGCCAGCAGCCACGGGGCCAGGGCTACCTACGAGCAGTACTTC.

This clone has only one observation. The rearrangement uses TRBV6-5 and TRBJ2-5; D is unresolved. The CDR3 contains 14 residues. The ends were cut back, 3 bases at V and 10 bases at J, with 18 bases in the middle. Per germline, CDR1 MNHEY and CDR2 SVGAGI. The DNA for the CDR3 is TGTGCCAGCAGTTATCGTGACGGGCTCCTTAGCCAGTACTTC. Translated, it gives CASSYRDGLLSQYF.

This rearrangement joins TRBV7-2 to TRBJ2-1; D call uncertain. This CDR3 is built from 17 residues. The V end lost 2 bases, the J end lost 2 bases, and 16 bases lay between the germline ends. Germline V CDR1 and CDR2: SGHTA, FQGNSA. The CDR3 loop is CASSLWVGPGPYNEQFF. Written as DNA, the CDR3 is TGTGCCAGCAGCTTATGGGTCGGCCCGGGCCCCTACAATGAGCAGTTCTTC.

As for this clone: The same CDR3 is also encoded by other DNA sequences in this sample. The CDR3 DNA follows: TGTGCCAGCAGATCCGGGACCTACGAGCAGTACTTC. This translates into CASRSGTYEQYF. This chain joins TRBV27 and TRBJ2-7; D possibly corresponds to TRBD2 (5 bases). Trimming removed 6 bases at V and 2 bases at J, with 8 bases between. Germline V gene data show CDR1 as MNHEY and CDR2 as SMNVEV (reference sequence). The CDR3 spans 12 residues.

This clone was observed once. This chain joins TRBV11-2 and TRBJ2-7, with 13 bases aligning to TRBD2. Trimming at V came to 4 bases and at J to 4 bases, leaving 13 bases not matched to a gene. The CDR3 has 18 residues. Germline CDR1 and CDR2: SGHAT and FQNNGV. The CDR3, as DNA: TGTGCCAGCAGCTATAACCGGAGAGGACTAGCGGGAGCGTACGAGCAGTACTTC. Protein: CASSYNRRGLAGAYEQYF.